The 27 T cell receptor beta chains listed next were all sequenced from one sample in a study of post-analysis software for immune sequencing data. Study-wide findings and caveats: With TRBV5-6, TRBV5-1 and TRBV20-1 included, about five TRBV segments were more frequent in patients than in controls.

Unique molecular identifiers tagged the TCR beta cDNA libraries. TCRdb processed the PCR reads anew with MiXCR; each CDR3 protein has one entry. Of some 690,000 distinct CDR3 sequences in the sample, 55% to 70% were seen once. Their recognized antigens are unknown. Sequenced sample: blood. These receptors were taken from a girl aged 2 to 10 with multiple sclerosis.

The chain has TRBV27 and TRBJ2-3; TRBD2 agrees at 8 bases. The ends lost 5 bases at V and 7 bases at J; junction bases unmatched: 5. This CDR3 comprises 13 residues. CDR1 and CDR2 (germline): MNHEY, SMNVEV (reference sequence). The CDR3 bases are TGTGCCAGCAGTCCGGGAGGGGAGCATACGCAGTATTTT. Its protein is CASSPGGEHTQYF.

V usage is TRBV5-1 and J usage is TRBJ2-6; 7 nucleotides line up with TRBD2. The junction had 2 bases not matched to a gene; V was cut back by 2 bases and J by 0 bases. Germline V CDR1 and CDR2: SGHRS, YFSETQ. The CDR3 is 16 residues long. The CDR3 bases are TGCGCCAGCAGCTTTTGGGGGGGCTCTGGGGCCAACGTCCTGACTTTC. Its translation is CASSFWGGSGANVLTF.

The rearrangement joins TRBV29-1 to TRBJ2-1; 7 bases align to TRBD1. CDR1 is SQVTM and CDR2 is ANQGSEA in the germline V gene. V was clipped by 6 bases and J by 4 bases; unmatched bases: 9. There are 14 residues in the CDR3. DNA for the CDR3: TGCAGCGTGCCGGACAGGCTGACGTACAATGAGCAGTTCTTC. This sequence encodes CSVPDRLTYNEQFF.

J is TRBJ2-7 and V is TRBV4-2; D call uncertain. CDR1 and CDR2 (germline): LGHNA, YNFKEQ. V lost 1 base to trimming and J lost 7 bases, with 14 bases between them. The CDR3 is 14 residues long. The CDR3 spells CASSQGVSAVEQYF. The CDR3, as DNA: TGTGCCAGCAGCCAAGGGGTCTCGGCGGTGGAGCAGTACTTC.

The CDR3 here is CSAPRDGRTDTQYF. The CDR3 nucleotides read TGCAGTGCGCCGAGGGACGGGAGGACAGATACGCAGTATTTT. The rearrangement links TRBV20-1 to TRBJ2-3; the match to TRBD2 covers 7 bases. Germline V gene sequence: CDR1 DFQATT, CDR2 SNEGSKA (reference sequence). This CDR3 contains 14 residues. The trim removed 6 bases at V and 3 bases at J, leaving 9 bases unmatched.

V gene TRBV2 combines with J gene TRBJ2-6; TRBD2 matches 10 bases. The ends lost 1 base at V and 0 bases at J; junction bases unmatched: 12. The CDR3 extends over 21 amino acids. Germline V gene sequence: CDR1 SNHLY, CDR2 FYNNEI. DNA for the CDR3: TGTGCCAGCAGTGAAGGGGGACCGGGACTAGCGACCTACTCTGGGGCCAACGTCCTGACTTTC. Encoded protein: CASSEGGPGLATYSGANVLTF. The variable domain in full, with the rest retrieved from reference TRBV2 and TRBJ2-6, is EPEVTQTPSHQVTQMGQEVILRCVPISNHLYFYWYRQILGQKVEFLVSFYNNEISEKSEIFDDQFSVERPDGSNFTLKIRSTKLEDSAMYFCASSEGGPGLATYSGANVLTFGAGSRLTVL.

V and J are TRBV6-6 and TRBJ2-5, with D perhaps TRBD1 (6 bases). The ends were cut back, 7 bases at V and 2 bases at J, with 17 bases in the middle. This CDR3 spans 15 amino acids. Germline V gene sequence: CDR1 MNHNY, CDR2 SVGAGI (reference sequence). The CDR3 region has the DNA TGTGCCAGCACTAGACAGGTCCAGATTCAAGAGACCCAGTACTTC. Translating gives CASTRQVQIQETQYF.

Only a few counts were recorded for this clonotype. The CDR3 is CASTTPAGGDTQYF. The CDR3, as DNA: TGTGCCAGCACTACTCCAGCGGGGGGAGATACGCAGTATTTT. V and J are TRBV11-2 and TRBJ2-3; 9 nucleotides line up with TRBD2. CDR3 length equals 14 residues. CDR1 and CDR2 (germline): SGHAT, FQNNGV. The trim removed 7 bases at V and 5 bases at J, leaving 7 bases unmatched.

The chain couples TRBV6-6 to TRBJ2-7, with D uncertain. CDR3 length: 12 residues. The V end was cut by 8 bases, the J end by 3 bases, with 11 bases between. CDR1 and CDR2 (germline): MNHNY, SVGAGI (reference sequence). For the CDR3, the DNA is TGTGCCAGCGGCCTTAGTCTCTACGAGCAGTACTTC. It specifies CASGLSLYEQYF.

V and J are TRBV3-1 and TRBJ2-7; 10 positions agree with TRBD2. The J call may be incorrect, as the DNA end agrees better with TRBJ2-5. The CDR3 has 16 residues. Germline V gives CDR1 LGHDT, CDR2 YNNKEL (reference sequence). CDR3 amino acids: CASSQNGAGGHETQYF. In DNA, the CDR3 is TGTGCCAGCAGCCAAAACGGAGCGGGAGGGCATGAGACCCAGTACTTC.

The chain recombines TRBV6-1 with TRBJ1-2, with a tentative D call TRBD1 (5 bases). V was pared by 5 bases and J by 8 bases, with 12 bases between. This CDR3 is built from 12 residues. The germline gives CDR1 MNHNS, CDR2 SASEGT. CDR3 sequence (DNA): TGTGCCAGCAGTCGGACATCTCGAGGCTACACCTTC. This codes for CASSRTSRGYTF.

This clonotype came up a few times. The CDR3 DNA reads as TGCAGTGCTAGAGGGGCGGGACAGATTGTACAAGAGACCCAGTACTTC. Translation: CSARGAGQIVQETQYF. This chain joins TRBV20-1 and TRBJ2-5, with a weak D call TRBD1 (7 bases). The CDR3 is 16 residues long. Germline V CDR1 and CDR2: DFQATT, SNEGSKA (reference sequence). V lost 1 base, J lost 2 bases, and 17 bases lay in between.

This chain uses TRBV20-1 with TRBJ2-1; tentative D call: TRBD2 (5 bases). The CDR3 contains 14 residues. Deletions cut 3 bases from V and 0 bases from J, with 9 bases between. In germline, CDR1 is DFQATT, CDR2 SNEGSKA (reference sequence). This CDR3 reads CSASGLDSYNEQFF. CDR3 DNA sequence: TGCAGTGCTAGTGGACTGGACTCCTACAATGAGCAGTTCTTC.

CDR3 DNA: TGTGCCAGCAGCGTAGGCGTGGGAGGAGTGGGTTTGAGCACTGAAGCTTTCTTT. It translates to CASSVGVGGVGLSTEAFF. The chain combines TRBV9 with TRBJ1-1; D uncertain. Germline values: CDR1 SGDLS, CDR2 YYNGEE. The CDR3 length is 18 residues. Trimming took off 0 bases at V and 4 bases at J, with 22 bases between the two ends. Combining the CDR3 with reference TRBV9 and TRBJ1-1 gives the whole variable domain DSGVTQTPKHLITATGQRVTLRCSPRSGDLSVYWYQQSLDQGLQFLIQYYNGEERAKGNILERFSAQQFPDLHSELNLSSLELGDSALYFCASSVGVGGVGLSTEAFFGQGTRLTVV.

The rearrangement uses TRBV20-1 and TRBJ2-5, with D tentatively TRBD2 (6 bases). The CDR3 spans 13 residues. The germline V gene has CDR1 DFQATT and CDR2 SNEGSKA (reference sequence). Trimming stripped 6 bases from V and 11 bases from J, with 22 bases between. The CDR3 protein is CSATGDPPREQYF. The CDR3 DNA reads TGCAGTGCGACGGGGGACCCCCCTAGGGAGCAGTACTTC.

With respect to this clonotype: At one end the junction does not follow the germline gene, possibly because of a read error. This sequence joins TRBV7-7 and TRBJ2-7, with D uncertain. Germline lookup yields CDR1 SSHAT and CDR2 FNYEAQ (reference sequence). The CDR3 is 15 amino acids. The CDR3 reads CASSLAAGPTYEQYF. The CDR3 DNA reads TGTGCTAGCAGCTTAGCTGCAGGACCGACCTACGAGCAGTACTTC. Complete variable domain (other parts from reference TRBV7-7 and TRBJ2-7): GAGVSQSPRYKVTKRGQDVTLRCDPISSHATLYWYQQALGQGPEFLTYFNYEAQPDKSGLPSDRFSAERPEGSISTLTIQRTEQRDSAMYRCASSLAAGPTYEQYFGPGTRLTVT.

The chain recombines TRBV5-1 with TRBJ1-6; D remains ambiguous. This CDR3 contains 16 residues. The V gene lost 4 bases and the J gene lost 5 bases, with 16 bases spanning the gap. The germline V gene encodes CDR1 SGHRS and CDR2 YFSETQ. This CDR3 reads CASSHLSAADNSPLHF. The CDR3, as DNA: TGCGCCAGCAGCCATCTTTCGGCAGCAGATAATTCACCCCTCCACTTT.

The DNA for the CDR3 is TGTGCCAGCAGTGAGACAGGGGGCGACAACGTCCTGACTTTC. It is translated as CASSETGGDNVLTF. The chain joins TRBV2 to TRBJ2-6; 10 nucleotides line up with TRBD1. Germline CDR1 is SNHLY and CDR2 is FYNNEI. V lost 3 bases to trimming and J lost 9 bases; unmatched junction nucleotides: 2. The CDR3 contains 14 residues.

The chain joins TRBV10-2 to TRBJ2-5; 11 bases match TRBD2. The DNA end lines up better with TRBJ2-7; the J call may be wrong. This CDR3 comprises 16 residues. CDR1 and CDR2 (germline): WSHSY, SAAADI. CDR3 coding DNA: TGCGCCAGCAGTGACCTTAGACTAGCGGGAAAGTACGAGCAGTACTTC. Protein: CASSDLRLAGKYEQYF.

The chain joins TRBV12-3 or TRBV12-4 to TRBJ2-2; 9 bases line up with TRBD1. V shed 6 bases and J 5 bases; nucleotides not matched to a gene: 4. The CDR3 is 14 residues long. This CDR3 is CASRRDRGTGELFF. DNA of the CDR3: TGTGCCAGCAGGCGAGACAGGGGGACCGGGGAGCTGTTTTTT.

The CDR3 is CASSLLQAGSIDTQYF. The CDR3 nucleotides are TGTGCCAGCAGTTTATTGCAGGCTGGTAGTATAGATACGCAGTATTTT. V usage is TRBV28 and J usage is TRBJ2-3, with D unclear. The V gene lost 1 base and the J gene lost 5 bases, with 16 bases spanning the gap. Germline V lookup: CDR1 MDHEN, CDR2 SYDVKM. The CDR3 consists of 16 residues.

The V gene is TRBV20-1, the J gene TRBJ2-5, with D unclear. Germline values: CDR1 DFQATT, CDR2 SNEGSKA (reference sequence). The V end lost 6 bases, the J end lost 2 bases, and 16 bases lay between the germline ends. CDR3 size: 14 residues. Written as DNA, the CDR3 is TGCAGTGCCCGCTCACGGTTCCGGCAAGAGACCCAGTACTTC. Protein: CSARSRFRQETQYF.

The chain employs TRBV18 and TRBJ2-5, with D tentatively TRBD1 or TRBD2 (5 bases each). The CDR3 runs to 19 residues. CDR1 and CDR2 (germline): KGHSH, LQKENI. Trimming cost V 3 bases and J 4 bases, with 27 bases left between them. The CDR3: CASSPPTWEQGEVGETQYF. The DNA of the CDR3 is TGTGCCAGCTCACCCCCGACTTGGGAGCAGGGCGAGGTCGGAGAGACCCAGTACTTC.

CDR3 loop: CASSLQSTSTDTQYF. The CDR3 coding sequence is TGCGCCAGCAGCTTGCAGAGCACTAGCACAGATACGCAGTATTTT. The chain carries TRBV5-1 and TRBJ2-3, with D hard to call. CDR1 SGHRS and CDR2 YFSETQ come from the germline V gene. This CDR3 spans 15 amino acids. Trimming removed 1 base at V and 0 bases at J, with 9 bases between.

The chain couples TRBV9 to TRBJ2-1; the match to TRBD1 covers 8 bases. CDR1 is SGDLS, CDR2 YYNGEE, per germline. The trim removed 3 bases at V and 7 bases at J, leaving 9 bases unmatched. This CDR3 has 15 residues. CDR3 protein: CASSEGTGWGNEQFF. The CDR3 DNA is TGTGCCAGCAGCGAGGGGACAGGTTGGGGAAATGAGCAGTTCTTC.

V gene TRBV7-9 combines with J gene TRBJ2-1; TRBD2 matches at 9 bases. Losses at the gene ends were 6 bases for V and 0 bases for J; bases not matched to a gene: 6. This CDR3 is 16 amino acids long. From germline, CDR1 is SEHNR and CDR2 FQNEAQ (reference sequence). CDR3 DNA sequence: TGTGCCAGCAGTCCTACTAGCGGGCGCTCCTACAATGAGCAGTTCTTC. Translation: CASSPTSGRSYNEQFF.

The genes are TRBV12-3 or TRBV12-4 and TRBJ2-5; TRBD1 aligns across 8 bases. This CDR3 is built from 14 residues. V dropped 5 bases and J dropped 4; count of bases not matched to a gene: 6. As DNA, the CDR3 is TGTGCCAGCAGTCCCCAGGGGGCCCCAGAGACCCAGTACTTC. Its translation: CASSPQGAPETQYF.